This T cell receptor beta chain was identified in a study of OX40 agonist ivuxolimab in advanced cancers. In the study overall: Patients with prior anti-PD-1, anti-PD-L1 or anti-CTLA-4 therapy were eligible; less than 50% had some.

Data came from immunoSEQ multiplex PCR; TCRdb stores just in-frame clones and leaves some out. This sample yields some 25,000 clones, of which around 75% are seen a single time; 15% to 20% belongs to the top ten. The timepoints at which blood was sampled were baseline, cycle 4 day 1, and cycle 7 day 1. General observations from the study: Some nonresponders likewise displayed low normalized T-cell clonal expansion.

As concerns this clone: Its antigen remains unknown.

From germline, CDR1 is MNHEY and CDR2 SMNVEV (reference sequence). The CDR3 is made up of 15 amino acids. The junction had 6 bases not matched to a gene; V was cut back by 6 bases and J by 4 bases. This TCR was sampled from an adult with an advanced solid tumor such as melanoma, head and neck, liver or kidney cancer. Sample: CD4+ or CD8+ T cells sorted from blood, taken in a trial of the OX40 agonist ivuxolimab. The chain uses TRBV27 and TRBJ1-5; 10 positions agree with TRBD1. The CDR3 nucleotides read TGTGCCAGCAGCCGGGACAGGGGCGCTAATCAGCCCCAGCATTTT. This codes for CASSRDRGANQPQHF.